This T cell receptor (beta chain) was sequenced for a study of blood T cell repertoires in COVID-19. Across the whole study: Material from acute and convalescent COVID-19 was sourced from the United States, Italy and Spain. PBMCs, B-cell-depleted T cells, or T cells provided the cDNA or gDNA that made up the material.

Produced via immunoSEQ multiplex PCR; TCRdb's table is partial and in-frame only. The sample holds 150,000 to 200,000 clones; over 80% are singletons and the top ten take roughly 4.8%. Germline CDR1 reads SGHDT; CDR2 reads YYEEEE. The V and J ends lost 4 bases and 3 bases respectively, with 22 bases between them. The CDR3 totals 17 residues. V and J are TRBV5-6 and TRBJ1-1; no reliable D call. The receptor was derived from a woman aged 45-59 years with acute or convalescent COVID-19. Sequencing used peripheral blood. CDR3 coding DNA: TGTGCCAGCAGCGATAGATTAATACCTAGATACGACACTGAAGCTTTCTTT. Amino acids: CASSDRLIPRYDTEAFF.